This TCR beta chain emerged from a study of shared clonotypes between healthy human individuals. The repertoire was sequenced with immunoSEQ multiplex PCR; TCRdb's copy has only in-frame clones and lacks some. The top ten hold approximately 1.2% of the sample, which has about 1,900,000 clones, approximately 95% seen once. Naive-designated CD8 cells lacked CD45RO, were positively enriched for CCR7, and omitted terminally differentiated effector memory CD45RA+ cells. The V gene lost 2 bases and the J gene lost 5 bases, with 13 bases spanning the gap. Germline CDR1 MGHRA, CDR2 YSYEKL. The CDR3 runs 14 residues.

The sequencing sample was made of naive CD8+ T cells sorted from blood. The source of this sequence is a man aged 18-30 years in good health. The chain joins TRBV4-1 to TRBJ2-7; TRBD1 might be the D (5 bases). The chain's CDR3 is CASSQSQERNEQYF. Written as DNA, the CDR3 is TGCGCCAGCAGCCAATCACAGGAGCGTAACGAGCAGTACTTC.